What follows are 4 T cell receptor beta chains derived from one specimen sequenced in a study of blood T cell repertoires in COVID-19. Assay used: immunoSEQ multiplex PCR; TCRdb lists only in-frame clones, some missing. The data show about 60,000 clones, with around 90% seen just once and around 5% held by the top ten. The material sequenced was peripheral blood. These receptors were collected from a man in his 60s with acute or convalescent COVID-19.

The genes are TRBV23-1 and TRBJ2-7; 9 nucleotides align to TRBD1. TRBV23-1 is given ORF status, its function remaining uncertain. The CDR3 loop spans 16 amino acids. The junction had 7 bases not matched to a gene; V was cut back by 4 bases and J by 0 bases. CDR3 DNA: TGCGCCAGCAGTCCTTGGGGACAGGGCAGCTCCTACGAGCAGTACTTC. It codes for CASSPWGQGSSYEQYF.

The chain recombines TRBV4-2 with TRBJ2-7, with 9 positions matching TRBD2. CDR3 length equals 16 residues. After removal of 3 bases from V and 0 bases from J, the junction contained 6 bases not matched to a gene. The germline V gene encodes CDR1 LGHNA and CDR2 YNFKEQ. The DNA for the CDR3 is TGTGCCAGCAGCCAGGGACTAGCCCCTAGCTCCTACGAGCAGTACTTC. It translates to CASSQGLAPSSYEQYF.

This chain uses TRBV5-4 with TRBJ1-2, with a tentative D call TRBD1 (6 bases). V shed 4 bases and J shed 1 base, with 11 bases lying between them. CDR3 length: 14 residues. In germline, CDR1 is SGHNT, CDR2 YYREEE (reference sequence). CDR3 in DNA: TGTGCCAGCAGCCCGGACAGATTTAACTATGGCTACACCTTC. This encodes CASSPDRFNYGYTF.

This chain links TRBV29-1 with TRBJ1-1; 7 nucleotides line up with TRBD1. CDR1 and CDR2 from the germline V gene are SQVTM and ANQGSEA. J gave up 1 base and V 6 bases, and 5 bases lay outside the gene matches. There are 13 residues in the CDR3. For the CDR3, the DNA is TGCAGCGTCGCCGGGACAGAGAACACTGAAGCTTTCTTT. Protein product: CSVAGTENTEAFF.